A selection of T cell receptor beta chains follows, all from one sample in a study of radiation and T cells in renal cell carcinoma. Profiled with immunoSEQ multiplex PCR; TCRdb holds only in-frame clones, not every one. The sample has about 120,000 clones; over 75% are singletons. Sequences were derived from blood, sampled from a patient whose treatment included radiotherapy and nephrectomy. Every receptor here comes from a man in his forties or fifties with renal cell carcinoma. CDR3s leave out the opening cysteine and the closing phenylalanine or tryptophan.

j_gene | v_gene | CDR3aa
TRBJ1-1 | TRBV13 | ASSVNLRAF
TRBJ2-6 | TRBV30 | AWNGYRLAGHSGANVLT
TRBJ1-1 | TRBV5-1 | ASSQGQGLVTEAF
TRBJ2-1 | TRBV28 | ASRGYNEQF
TRBJ1-5 | TRBV5-1 | ASPGGTSFSDQPQH
TRBJ1-1 | TRBV7-3 | AGSGARVGNTEAF
TRBJ2-7 | TRBV4-2 | ASSQDLGTNYEQY
TRBJ1-1 | TRBV6-5 | ASSYGTVAEAF
TRBJ2-1 | TRBV5-1 | ASSLDSGGVEQF
TRBJ1-5 | TRBV9 | ASSVEGDQPQH
TRBJ1-5 | TRBV25-1 | ASSEPGQHKFNQPQH
TRBJ2-3 | TRBV6-5 | ASSYLAGNTDTQY
TRBJ2-3 | TRBV7-2 | ASSLLAGGTDTQY
TRBJ2-7 | TRBV21-1 | ASSKVNRGVGEQY
NA | TRBV30 | AWSVGGGSSYEQY
TRBJ2-3 | TRBV6-5 | ASSYGTGTDTQY
TRBJ1-5 | TRBV27 | ASSLGTDYSNQPQH
TRBJ1-2 | TRBV7-3 | ASSPGQTYGYT
TRBJ1-2 | TRBV28 | ASSLRSGYT
TRBJ1-4 | TRBV7-9 | ASSSQGATNEKLF
TRBJ2-3 | TRBV5-1 | ASSPTTSGGTDTQY
TRBJ1-2 | TRBV10-1 | ASSERADYGYT
TRBJ1-3 | TRBV29-1 | SATETGAGNTIY
TRBJ1-4 | TRBV10-3 | AISESTGGEKLF
TRBJ2-1 | TRBV7-2 | ASSLRREKQF
TRBJ1-2 | TRBV18 | ASSPQHRGAYGYT
TRBJ2-1 | TRBV18 | ASSPYQAGDNEQF
TRBJ2-3 | TRBV19 | ASSPSWETSGSEDTQY
TRBJ2-2 | TRBV28 | ASSLSGGAAGELF
TRBJ1-1 | TRBV30 | AWSHRQAMNTEAF
TRBJ1-6 | TRBV21-1 | ASSSVLGERGPLH
TRBJ2-1 | TRBV18 | ASSPPAGGLGSYNEQF